This T cell receptor beta chain was identified during a study of cytomegalovirus exposure and HLA in healthy donors (dated by TCRdb to 2016 to 2017). About the study as a whole: An earlier analysis of more than 550 of the donors reported 250 to 350 Gb of sequence data and roughly 120 million unique TCR beta sequences obtained from 150 million to 200 million T cells. To study patterns of TCR occurrence, a later analysis re-analyzed previously published TCR beta repertoires from 700 or so donors and added high-resolution HLA genotyping. The study aimed to test whether cataloging public T cell receptors could reveal signatures of past pathogen exposure. Several DR-DQ haplotypes were treated as single units for association and clustering because of strong linkage in the cohort. A later genetic analysis used genome-wide SNP genotypes for about three fifths of the 666 donors, treating that subset as a discovery cohort. Alongside the repertoire data, information on donor age, sex, ethnicity and CMV serostatus was compiled. An earlier analysis of roughly 580 of the donors used high-throughput TCR beta sequencing to judge whether each TCR beta V gene segment behaved as functional or pseudogenic. All discovery cohort repertoires had been generated on a single sequencing platform. An early release covering approximately 600 HLA-typed donors comprised approximately 300 gigabases of sequencing data and 85 million to 100 million unique TCR sequences. Among 398 genotyped donors of the cohort, an average of around 240,000 unique TCR beta nucleotide sequences were sequenced per donor, about a sixth of them non-productive. The study profiled the T cell repertoires of about 720 subjects by immunosequencing and related them to cytomegalovirus serostatus. Among the approximately 400 genotyped donors, around 81% belonged to the genetic ancestry cluster associated with self-reported Caucasian donors. HLA typing included class I and class II loci at four-digit resolution. Typing coverage varied by locus: roughly 629-630 donors for A, B, C, DRB1 and DQB1; roughly 500 for DQA1; over 600 for DPA1; approximately 470 for DPB1. A separate validation cohort of roughly 110 different subjects was used in addition to the approximately 670-subject first cohort. The study combined high-throughput TCR immunosequencing, statistical association of individual TCRs with disease status, and machine learning to predict cytomegalovirus infection status. Rather than drawing on any new phenotypic data, the later analysis identified candidate immune exposures from TCR beta sequences and the way those sequences occurred across donors.

The cohort comprised fewer than 750 healthy bone marrow donors. At the time of sampling, all cohort members were nominally healthy, though unrecorded immune exposures were likely present. The donor was CMV seronegative and belonged to the group of 352 seronegative cohort members. Each donor provided a peripheral blood sample, and peripheral blood mononuclear cells were used for TCR beta sequencing. Genomic DNA extraction from the blood cell samples was performed with the Qiagen DNeasy Blood Extraction Kit. For CDR1 and CDR2, the germline V gene lists SNHLY and FYNNEI. After removal of 5 bases from V and 4 bases from J, the junction retains 16 bases not matched to a gene. The CDR3 numbers 17 residues from cysteine through phenylalanine. The read is trimmed to its CDR3 DNA, 51 bases read in frame from base 1. Receptors were amplified or captured by the immunoSEQ multiplex PCR assay. For the multiplex PCR, a mixture combining 60 forward primers for TCR Vbeta segments and 13 reverse primers for TCR Jbeta segments was used. A multiplex PCR assay on genomic DNA amplified the CDR3 region of rearranged TCR beta genes. Amplified TCR beta libraries were sequenced as 87-base-pair reads on the Illumina HiSeq System. Per the authors' processing: A later analysis counted approximately 84 million unique TCR beta chains across the 600 to 850 repertoires, and approximately 11 million of these chains were shared by at least two donors. Raw reads were error-corrected and collapsed into unique sequences by a nearest-neighbor algorithm in which closely related sequences were merged to remove PCR and sequencing errors. CDR3 sequences were aligned to IMGT reference sequences to assign V, D and J gene segments. For a sequence to be retained, at least a six-nucleotide match to both a V gene segment and a J gene segment was required. Rearrangements were classified as productive when the CDR3 lacked stop codons and remained in frame with V and J, and all other rearrangements were classified as non-productive. CDR3 was defined according to IMGT convention as the region running from the second conserved V-encoded cysteine to the conserved J-encoded phenylalanine. In an earlier analysis of just under 600 of the donors, sequences lacking an unambiguous match to a single V gene segment were excluded. In an earlier analysis of 587 of the donors, V segments were called functional above 56.7% productive rearrangements and were called segregating when the between-donor standard deviation exceeded 5%. To diagnose cytomegalovirus status from the catalog of TCR beta chain sequences, a statistical classification framework was built. A later analysis assigned V and J genes by comparing TCR nucleotide sequences with IMGT/GENE-DB human TR gene sequences. A later analysis assigned CDR3 sequences and most-parsimonious VDJ recombination scenarios with the TCRdist pipeline. In a later analysis, every TCR beta chain was defined by the combination of its CDR3 amino acid sequence and its V-gene family, and reads without a unique V-gene family were dropped. To address suspected cross-contamination and a sequencing artifact, a later analysis removed approximately 590 highly shared, low-generation-probability nucleotide sequences. In a later analysis, a clonal expansion index was calculated for each public chain from normalized within-repertoire ranks of inferred template counts. Generation probabilities in a later analysis came from a VDJ recombination model fitted to out-of-frame rearrangements, and those results were checked against IGoR. Hypergeometric tests were used in a later analysis to score TCR-TCR, TCR-HLA and TCR-CMV co-occurrence, with a repertoire-size bias correction applied to the TCR pairs. In a later analysis, false discovery rates were estimated by permuting HLA or CMV assignments 20 times. A later analysis grouped co-occurring TCRs with DBSCAN, adding TCRdist sequence similarity when clustering within HLA-allele-positive subsets. For co-occurrence clustering, repertoires with fewer than 30,000 or more than 120,000 public chains were excluded, along with five repertoires with anomalous nucleotide sharing. Entries here come from immuneACCESS through TCRdb and include only in-frame sequences with V and J called. Some clones fail to appear in such tables; in the studies checked, an unresolved V gene covers under half of the shortfall, and the cause of the remainder is unknown. Clone size and the V and J calls come from that table; the DNA yielded D and trimming. The sample has under 150,000 clones on record, 70% to 85% of them singletons. Together, the top ten hold 2% to 3% of the sample.

Study-wide findings and limitations: A later analysis found that HLA-associated TCR beta chains were more clonally expanded and had lower generation probabilities than equally common non-associated chains. A later genetic analysis associated a missense DCLRE1C variant with V-gene and J-gene trimming of TCR beta chains, and an independent cohort replicated the association. The cohort was sequenced for TCR beta chains only, and without alpha or paired-chain data the features that could be detected were limited. For the cohort, immune exposure information was limited to CMV serostatus. The presence/absence analyses assumed that sequencing depth was roughly uniform across donors, and that assumption may not be true. When HLA alleles, especially DR and DQ, strongly co-occurred, attributing TCR associations to individual alleles was difficult. A cluster of highly shared sequence variants was judged likely to represent a technical artifact of the sequencing pipeline. Some IMGT-functional V segments, including TRBV6-2 and TRBV6-3, could not be told apart with the 87-base-pair reads, so those segments were excluded. The authors suggested that the approach could potentially be extended to other disease states and immunological phenotypes. A later analysis associated some 17,000 TCR beta sequences with specific HLA alleles at a false discovery rate of 0.05. The classifier was reported to diagnose cytomegalovirus status with high specificity and sensitivity in both the original and validation cohorts. In a later analysis, several top co-occurrence clusters were reported to appear linked to parvovirus B19, influenza, CMV and Epstein-Barr virus. Most TCR sequences were seen in very few donors, while some public TCRs were found in many individuals. The study listed approximately 150 TCR beta chains as associated with cytomegalovirus. In a later analysis, TCR association rates were found to vary across HLA loci, with the most associated TCRs seen for DRB1 alleles and the fewest for HLA-C alleles. Because HLA typing was unavailable for some donors at each locus, only the typed subset was used in association tests. Linkage disequilibrium might explain the correlated functional status among segregating V segments, but an unknown experimental factor could not be excluded. A later analysis found that most CMV-associated TCR beta chains appeared HLA-restricted, with HLA associations seemingly driven largely by CMV exposure. Broadly in line with IMGT annotations, most TCR beta V segments showed up in productive rearrangements about 87% or about 30% of the time in an earlier analysis of 450 to 750 of the donors. A further reported finding was that TCR beta sequences accurately predicted the HLA-A and HLA-B alleles for most subjects in the first cohort. Three of the identified cytomegalovirus-associated TCR beta chains were confirmed in vitro to be specific for cytomegalovirus antigens. Approximately 18 rarely observed V segments, including chromosome 9 orphons, were excluded from the earlier analysis of 550 to 700 of the donors because counts were too low. According to a later genetic analysis, donors in an Asian-associated ancestry cluster had fewer N-insertions in productive TCRs than the approximately 700-donor mean.

Turning to this clone: The clone's antigen remains unknown. No qualities accompany the bases; no much larger clone lies one base away.

The receptor was derived from a woman aged 18-29 years in good health and CMV-seronegative. Source material: PBMCs. The sequence is built from TRBV2 and TRBJ1-1; TRBD1 fits 7 bases in the junction. This receptor carries the CDR3 CASSHSGGLGAFTEAFF. The bases read TGTGCCAGCAGTCATTCAGGGGGACTGGGGGCATTCACTGAAGCTTTCTTT.